This is a list of T cell receptor beta chains from one sample in a study of STAT5B mutations in CD4+ large granular lymphocyte leukemia. Measured with immunoSEQ multiplex PCR; TCRdb has only the in-frame clones, and not every one. The table includes 25,000 to 30,000 clones, about three quarters detected once. Source material: CD4+ T cells from blood buffy coats. The receptors originated from a human donor in good health. CDR3s include the opening cysteine and the closing phenylalanine or tryptophan. The D gene is left open where the match is weak. A clone size is listed for some rows: how often the clone was seen (once, few, many), or a class if it is expanded.

V	size	D	J	CDR3	DNA
TRBV14	NA	NA	TRBJ1-1	CASSQDRLVRGTEAFF	TGTGCCAGCAGCCAAGATCGGCTCGTACGGGGGACTGAAGCTTTCTTT
TRBV9	NA	NA	TRBJ1-5	CASSAGATDDQPQHF	TGTGCCAGCAGCGCCGGGGCCACAGACGATCAGCCCCAGCATTTT
TRBV5-4	NA	NA	TRBJ1-3	CASSLVPTGLVGNTIYF	TGTGCCAGCAGCTTGGTACCAACAGGGCTGGTCGGAAACACCATATATTTT
TRBV9	NA	NA	TRBJ2-5	CASSAPSTGKETQYF	TGTGCCAGCAGCGCTCCCTCCACAGGGAAAGAGACCCAGTACTTC
TRBV27	NA	NA	TRBJ2-1	CASSPGQTYNEQFF	TGTGCCAGCTCCCCGGGACAAACCTACAATGAGCAGTTCTTC
TRBV30	few	NA	TRBJ1-1	CAWNLRPLNTEAFF	TGTGCCTGGAATTTAAGGCCACTGAACACTGAAGCTTTCTTT
TRBV28	NA	TRBD1	TRBJ1-4	CASSSDRGRGEKLFF	TGTGCCAGCAGTTCAGACAGGGGGCGAGGTGAAAAACTGTTTTTT
TRBV5-1	NA	TRBD1	TRBJ2-3	CASSLGQGRTDTQYF	TGCGCCAGCAGCCTTGGACAGGGTCGCACAGATACGCAGTATTTT
TRBV6-5	NA	TRBD2	TRBJ2-1	CASSTGTSGPKGQFF	TGTGCCAGCAGTACCGGGACTAGCGGTCCCAAGGGGCAGTTCTTC
TRBV11-2	NA	NA	TRBJ2-1	CASSPNNPYEQFF	TGTGCCAGCAGCCCTAATAACCCCTATGAGCAGTTCTTC
TRBV7-2	once	TRBD2	TRBJ2-4	CASSLQRERTDIQYF	TGTGCCAGCAGCCTTCAGCGGGAGAGGACTGACATTCAGTACTTC
TRBV5-1	NA	TRBD2	TRBJ2-1	CASSLGTSGSLYEQFF	TGCGCCAGCAGCCTAGGGACTAGCGGGAGTTTGTATGAGCAGTTCTTC
TRBV10-1	NA	NA	TRBJ2-3	CASSARAGDTQYF	TGCGCCAGCAGCGCCAGGGCAGGAGATACGCAGTATTTT
TRBV7-2	NA	NA	TRBJ1-2	CASSPSELNSVYGYTF	TGTGCCAGCAGCCCATCCGAGCTAAATAGTGTCTATGGCTACACCTTC
TRBV5-1	NA	TRBD2	TRBJ2-3	CASSQSGSGDTQYF	TGCGCCAGCAGCCAAAGCGGGAGTGGGGATACGCAGTATTTT
TRBV27	NA	TRBD1	TRBJ1-2	CASITGGLDGYTF	TGTGCCAGCATTACAGGGGGCTTAGATGGCTACACCTTC
TRBV5-1	NA	NA	TRBJ1-1	CASSLDGRGAEAFF	TGCGCCAGCAGCCTGGACGGCCGGGGGGCTGAAGCTTTCTTT
TRBV7-9	few	NA	TRBJ1-4	CASSMGGLNEKLFF	TGTGCCAGCAGCATGGGGGGCTTGAATGAAAAACTGTTTTTT
TRBV5-4	once	TRBD1	TRBJ1-1	CASRTGTGKTEAFF	TGTGCCAGCAGGACCGGGACAGGGAAGACTGAAGCTTTCTTT
TRBV7-3	NA	NA	TRBJ1-2	CASSFGHIYGYTF	TGTGCCAGCAGCTTTGGACACATCTATGGCTACACCTTC
TRBV10-3	few	NA	TRBJ2-7	CAISEGGRFEQYF	TGTGCCATCAGTGAAGGGGGGCGGTTTGAGCAGTACTTC
TRBV30	NA	NA	TRBJ1-3	CAWIGGGNTIYF	TGTGCCTGGATTGGAGGGGGAAACACCATATATTTT
TRBV18	NA	TRBD1	TRBJ1-1	CASSPRTGMNTEAFF	TGTGCCAGCTCACCAAGGACAGGGATGAACACTGAAGCTTTCTTT
TRBV7-9	NA	NA	TRBJ1-2	CASSLGPRPLYGYTF	TGTGCCAGCAGCTTAGGCCCGCGTCCGCTCTATGGCTACACCTTC
TRBV7-2	NA	TRBD2	TRBJ2-1	CASSRAGGHYNEQFF	TGTGCCAGCAGTAGAGCGGGGGGCCATTACAATGAGCAGTTCTTC
TRBV27	NA	NA	TRBJ2-2	CASRLQGKGTGELFF	TGTGCCAGCAGACTCCAGGGAAAGGGTACCGGGGAGCTGTTTTTT
TRBV15	NA	NA	TRBJ2-7	CATSRDMLTHTYEQYF	TGTGCCACCAGCAGAGATATGTTGACCCATACCTACGAGCAGTACTTC
TRBV21-1	few	NA	TRBJ1-5	CASIERDQPQHF	TGTGCCAGCATCGAGAGAGATCAGCCCCAGCATTTT
TRBV13	NA	TRBD1	TRBJ2-1	CASSPRGQVHNEQFF	TGTGCCAGCAGCCCACGGGGACAGGTCCACAATGAGCAGTTCTTC
TRBV9	NA	NA	TRBJ1-6	CASSGGNSPLHF	TGTGCCAGCAGCGGTGGTAATTCACCCCTCCACTTT
TRBV7-2	NA	NA	TRBJ2-3	CASSFLVGWTDTQYF	TGTGCCAGCAGCTTTCTAGTAGGGTGGACAGATACGCAGTATTTT
TRBV5-1	NA	TRBD1	TRBJ1-2	CASSLGTGYNYGYTF	TGCGCCAGCAGCTTGGGGACAGGTTACAACTATGGCTACACCTTC
TRBV4-1	NA	NA	TRBJ1-1	CASSQVRRALNTEAFF	TGCGCCAGCAGCCAAGTGAGGAGGGCTTTGAACACTGAAGCTTTCTTT
TRBV5-4	NA	TRBD1	TRBJ1-4	CASSLDRVETNEKLFF	TGTGCCAGCAGTTTGGACAGGGTGGAAACTAATGAAAAACTGTTTTTT
TRBV19	NA	NA	TRBJ1-2	CASSLADLSNYGYTF	TGTGCCAGTAGTTTGGCAGACCTTTCTAACTATGGCTACACCTTC
TRBV5-1	NA	NA	TRBJ1-2	CASREQPNNYGYTF	TGCGCCAGCAGGGAACAGCCCAACAACTATGGCTACACCTTC
TRBV7-2	few	NA	TRBJ1-5	CASSSSGFFNQPQHF	TGTGCCAGCAGCTCATCGGGCTTTTTCAATCAGCCCCAGCATTTT
TRBV30	once	NA	TRBJ2-5	CAWSPPSATGKTQYF	TGTGCCTGGAGTCCACCTTCCGCAACAGGGAAGACCCAGTACTTC
TRBV5-4	once	NA	TRBJ2-3	CASSLGGTDTQYF	TGTGCCAGCAGCTTGGGTGGAACAGATACGCAGTATTTT
TRBV27	NA	NA	TRBJ1-4	CASSKALGGGPAGEKLFF	TGTGCCAGCAGTAAGGCCCTTGGGGGGGGGCCGGCGGGAGAAAAACTGTTTTTT
TRBV25-1	NA	TRBD1	TRBJ1-6	CASSVPGQGNSPLHF	TGTGCCAGCAGTGTTCCGGGACAGGGCAATTCACCCCTCCACTTT
TRBV6-5	NA	NA	TRBJ1-1	CASSYPAGENTEAFF	TGTGCCAGCAGTTACCCGGCGGGGGAGAACACTGAAGCTTTCTTT
TRBV5-1	NA	NA	TRBJ2-5	CASSLGGSAQETQYF	TGCGCCAGCAGCTTGGGTGGGAGCGCGCAAGAGACCCAGTACTTC
TRBV2	NA	NA	TRBJ1-4	CASKLQEINEKLFF	TGTGCCAGCAAACTGCAGGAGATTAATGAAAAACTGTTTTTT
TRBV7-3	NA	NA	TRBJ2-3	CASSLTGASTDTQYF	TGTGCCAGCAGCTTAACGGGGGCCAGCACAGATACGCAGTATTTT
TRBV9	NA	TRBD2	TRBJ2-2	CASSVGPAGGPGELFF	TGTGCCAGCAGCGTAGGTCCAGCGGGAGGGCCCGGGGAGCTGTTTTTT
TRBV9	NA	NA	TRBJ2-7	CASSVGTRGADEQYF	TGTGCCAGCAGCGTCGGGACCAGGGGGGCCGACGAGCAGTACTTC
TRBV6-6	NA	NA	TRBJ1-1	CASTAGVTNTEAFF	TGTGCCAGCACCGCTGGGGTGACGAACACTGAAGCTTTCTTT
TRBV7-7	NA	TRBD2	TRBJ2-7	CASSPLTSGGEQYF	TGTGCCAGCAGCCCGCTGACTAGCGGCGGCGAGCAGTACTTC
TRBV6-1	NA	NA	TRBJ1-6	CASSEWDGNSPLHF	TGTGCCAGCAGTGAGTGGGACGGAAATTCACCCCTCCACTTT
TRBV19	few	NA	TRBJ2-1	CASSLPTINEQFF	TGTGCCAGTAGCCTCCCAACGATAAATGAGCAGTTCTTC
TRBV14	NA	NA	TRBJ2-2	CASSRQGSLNTGELFF	TGTGCCAGCAGCCGGCAGGGAAGTTTGAACACCGGGGAGCTGTTTTTT